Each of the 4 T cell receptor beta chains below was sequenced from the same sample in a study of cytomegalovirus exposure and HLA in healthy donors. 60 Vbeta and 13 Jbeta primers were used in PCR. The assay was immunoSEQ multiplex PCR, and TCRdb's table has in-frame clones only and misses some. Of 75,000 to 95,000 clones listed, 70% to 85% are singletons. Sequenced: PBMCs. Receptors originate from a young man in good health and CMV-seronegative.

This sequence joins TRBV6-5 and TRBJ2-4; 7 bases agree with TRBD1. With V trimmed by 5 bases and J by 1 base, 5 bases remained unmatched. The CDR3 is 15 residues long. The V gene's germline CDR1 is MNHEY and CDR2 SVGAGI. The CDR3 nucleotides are TGTGCCAGCAGTCTGACAGGGAGTGCCAAAAACATTCAGTACTTC. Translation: CASSLTGSAKNIQYF.

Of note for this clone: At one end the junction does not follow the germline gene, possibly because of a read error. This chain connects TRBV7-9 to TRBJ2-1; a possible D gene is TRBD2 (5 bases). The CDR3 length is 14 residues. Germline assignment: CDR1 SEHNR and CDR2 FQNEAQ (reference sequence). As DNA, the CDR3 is TGTGCCAGCAGCCTAGCCGGCTCCTACAATGAGCAGTTCTTC. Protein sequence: CASSLAGSYNEQFF.

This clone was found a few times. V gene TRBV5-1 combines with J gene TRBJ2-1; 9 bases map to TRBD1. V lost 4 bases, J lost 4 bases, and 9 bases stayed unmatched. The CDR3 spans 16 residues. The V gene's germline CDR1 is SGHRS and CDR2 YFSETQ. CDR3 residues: CASSPGTGIPYNEQFF. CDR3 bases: TGCGCCAGCAGCCCCGGGACAGGGATACCTTACAATGAGCAGTTCTTC.

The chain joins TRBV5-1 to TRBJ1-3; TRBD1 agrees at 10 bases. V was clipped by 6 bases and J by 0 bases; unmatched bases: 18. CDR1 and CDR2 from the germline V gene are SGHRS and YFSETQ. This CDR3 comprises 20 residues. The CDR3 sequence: CASTLGPVTGGFLSGNTIYF. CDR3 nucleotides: TGCGCCAGCACCCTTGGGCCCGTGACAGGGGGCTTTCTCTCTGGAAACACCATATATTTT.